The 32 T cell receptor beta chains below all came from one sample that was sequenced in a study of blood T cells in healthy people across ages. The use of a sample-barcoded 5' primer and a J-beta primer mix characterized a second PCR of about 7 to 12 cycles. In TCRdb, the 5' RACE reads were re-called with MiXCR into one record per CDR3 protein. The data contain 1.5 million to 2 million distinct CDR3 sequences, 30% to 40% of them singletons. Sequenced: blood. Receptor source: a human donor in good health.

The chain employs TRBV14 and TRBJ2-7, with D perhaps being TRBD1 or TRBD2 (5 bases each). Trimming left V 4 bases short and J 10 bases short, with 14 bases between. Germline V gene sequence: CDR1 SGHDN, CDR2 FVKESK. The CDR3 runs 12 residues. The chain's CDR3 is CASSPSEGPQYF. CDR3 bases: TGTGCCAGCAGCCCGTCCGAGGGACCCCAGTACTTC.

V and J are TRBV20-1 and TRBJ2-7; weak D call: TRBD1 (5 bases). V gave up 0 bases and J gave up 2 bases, with 11 bases separating them. CDR1 and CDR2 (germline): DFQATT, SNEGSKA (reference sequence). This CDR3 comprises 14 residues. The CDR3 loop reads CSARDFRTPYEQYF. DNA for the CDR3: TGCAGTGCTAGAGATTTTCGGACACCCTACGAGCAGTACTTC.

This sequence joins TRBV3-1 and TRBJ1-5, with D possibly being TRBD1 (6 bases). The CDR3 extends over 15 amino acids. With 2 bases removed from V and 4 bases from J, the gap between germline ends came to 12 bases. Germline V gives CDR1 LGHDT, CDR2 YNNKEL (reference sequence). DNA of the CDR3: TGTGCCAGCAGCCAAACCCCTCAGGGGAATCAGCCCCAGCATTTT. This translates into CASSQTPQGNQPQHF.

The chain combines TRBV4-3 with TRBJ1-2, with D unresolved. Trimming stripped 0 bases from V and 4 bases from J, with 15 bases between. The CDR3 sequence is 16 residues long. In germline, CDR1 is LGHNA, CDR2 YSLEER. In nucleotides, the CDR3 is TGCGCCAGCAGCCAAGATCTGGTATTCGGCGGCTATGGCTACACCTTC. Protein: CASSQDLVFGGYGYTF.

This chain joins TRBV4-2 and TRBJ2-5, with 14 bases aligning to TRBD2. The V gene end was trimmed by 3 bases and the J gene end by 2 bases; junction bases not matched to a gene: 8. The germline CDR1 and CDR2 sequences are LGHNA and YNFKEQ. CDR3 length: 18 amino acids. CDR3 residues: CASSHPGTSGGLQETQYF. For the CDR3, the DNA is TGTGCCAGCAGCCATCCCGGGACTAGCGGGGGATTACAAGAGACCCAGTACTTC.

The CDR3 region is CATSEASAYNEQFF. As DNA, the CDR3 is TGTGCCACCAGTGAGGCCTCGGCTTACAATGAGCAGTTCTTC. V gene TRBV24-1 combines with J gene TRBJ2-1, with D unresolved. V was pared by 4 bases and J by 4 bases, with 10 bases between. The CDR3 has 14 residues. Germline V CDR1 and CDR2: KGHDR, SFDVKD.

This chain joins TRBV4-2 and TRBJ1-2; no definite D call. Trimming cost V 6 bases and J 5 bases, with 16 bases left between them. The CDR3 covers 14 residues. Germline V CDR1 and CDR2: LGHNA, YNFKEQ. The CDR3 region has the DNA TGTGCCAGCAGTCATGGCAGGCGGCGGTATGGCTACACCTTC. This gives the protein CASSHGRRRYGYTF.

The rearrangement joins TRBV6-2 or TRBV6-3 to TRBJ2-7, with unresolved D. Trimming pared 2 bases from V and 3 bases from J, leaving 14 bases between. Germline CDR1 is MNHEY and CDR2 is SVGEGT. The CDR3 sequence is 15 residues long. This CDR3 is CASSYGDYRFYEQYF. The CDR3 bases are TGTGCCAGCAGTTACGGGGATTATCGTTTCTACGAGCAGTACTTC.

This clonotype was counted between two and nine times. The chain carries TRBV12-3 or TRBV12-4 and TRBJ2-1; D assignment may be TRBD1 or TRBD2 (5 bases each). V was cut by 7 bases and J by 6 bases, with 16 bases left in between. This CDR3 spans 14 amino acids. CDR3 amino acids: CASIPGTKVNEQFF. The CDR3 DNA is TGTGCCAGCATCCCCGGGACGAAAGTCAATGAGCAGTTCTTC.

This chain joins TRBV5-5 and TRBJ1-2; possible D gene TRBD1, 5 bases. CDR1 is SGHKS, CDR2 YYEKEE, per germline (reference sequence). Between the trimmed V and J ends, which lost 4 bases and 6 bases, there was a span of 31 bases. There are 19 residues in the CDR3. In nucleotides, the CDR3 is TGTGCCAGCAGCCCTACATTCTACGGGGCGGAGGTCGGCGGGGATGGCTACACCTTC. This sequence encodes CASSPTFYGAEVGGDGYTF.

This chain's CDR3 is CSADTGGNSPLHF. CDR3 DNA: TGCAGTGCAGATACAGGGGGTAATTCACCCCTCCACTTT. J is TRBJ1-6 and V is TRBV20-1, with TRBD1 identical over 8 bases. Per the germline V gene, CDR1 is DFQATT and CDR2 is SNEGSKA (reference sequence). V shed 6 bases and J 6 bases; nucleotides not matched to a gene: 4. This CDR3 comprises 13 residues.

The sample holds a few counts of this clonotype. DNA for the CDR3: TGCGCCAGCAGCCCCTCAGATGTAGGGAACACTGAAGCTTTCTTT. It translates to CASSPSDVGNTEAFF. The chain links TRBV4-3 to TRBJ1-1; D unresolved. CDR3 length equals 15 residues. Germline lookup yields CDR1 LGHNA and CDR2 YSLEER. Trimming shortened V by 4 bases and J by 1 base, and 13 bases separated the two germline ends.

V is TRBV10-3 and J is TRBJ2-5; 8 positions agree with TRBD2. Germline trimming cut 5 bases from V and 2 bases from J; bases unmatched to any gene: 1. CDR3 length: 13 residues. Germline V CDR1 and CDR2: ENHRY, SYGVKD. CDR3 nucleotide sequence: TGTGCCATCAGTCCTAGCGGGCAAGAGACCCAGTACTTC. It translates to CAISPSGQETQYF.

On this clonotype: Compared with germline, one end of the junction differs, possibly owing to a read error. The chain carries TRBV28 and TRBJ2-7; D might be TRBD2 (6 bases). The CDR3 is made up of 17 amino acids. Germline V gives CDR1 MDHEN, CDR2 SYDVKM. Here the CDR3 DNA reads TGTACCAGCGGGTGGGGAACTACGTTCGATAGGTCCTACGAGCAGTACTTC. Translation: CTSGWGTTFDRSYEQYF.

The V and J genes are TRBV7-8 and TRBJ1-1, with D uncertain. The CDR3 loop spans 16 amino acids. The V end lost 7 bases, the J end lost 4 bases, and 22 bases lay between the germline ends. The germline V gene has CDR1 SGHVS and CDR2 FQNEAQ. The DNA of the CDR3 is TGTGCCAGCAACCCATCCTCGAGGGCCCCGGGCACTGAAGCTTTCTTT. Translated, it gives CASNPSSRAPGTEAFF.

There are a few counts of this clonotype. The chain couples TRBV4-3 to TRBJ2-1; possible D gene TRBD2, 6 bases. V shed 4 bases and J shed 0 bases, with 31 bases lying between them. The V gene's germline CDR1 is LGHNA and CDR2 YSLEER. CDR3 size: 22 residues. The CDR3 bases are TGCGCCAGCAGCCGGGGGTTCAGGGTCGGCCGGGGGAACCCTAGCTCCTACAATGAGCAGTTCTTC. It codes for CASSRGFRVGRGNPSSYNEQFF.

The chain is built from TRBV28 and TRBJ2-5, with 10 bases aligning to TRBD1. This CDR3 has 15 residues. Germline V gene lookup returns CDR1 MDHEN and CDR2 SYDVKM. Trimming removed 8 bases from V and 5 bases from J; junction bases left unmatched: 11. Here the CDR3 DNA reads TGTGCCAGCGTAACAAGACAGGGGGCGGGTGAGACCCAGTACTTC. Translation: CASVTRQGAGETQYF. The variable domain in full, completed from reference TRBV28 and TRBJ2-5, reads DVKVTQSSRYLVKRTGEKVFLECVQDMDHENMFWYRQDPGLGLRLIYFSYDVKMKEKGDIPEGYSVSREKKERFSLILESASTNQTSMYLCASVTRQGAGETQYFGPGTRLLVL.

The V gene is TRBV4-1, the J gene TRBJ2-5; D is possibly TRBD2 (5 bases). V shed 0 bases and J shed 0 bases, with 8 bases lying between them. Germline CDR1 MGHRA, CDR2 YSYEKL. The length of the CDR3 is 15 residues. This CDR3 is CASSQEPDYQETQYF. The DNA for the CDR3 is TGCGCCAGCAGCCAAGAACCGGACTACCAAGAGACCCAGTACTTC.

This chain joins TRBV7-2 and TRBJ1-4; D not certain. CDR1 and CDR2 (germline): SGHTA, FQGNSA. Trimming removed 6 bases from V and 4 bases from J, with 21 bases in between. This CDR3 region has 17 residues. The CDR3: CASSRKSAVGYNEKLFF. Written as DNA, the CDR3 is TGTGCCAGCAGTCGAAAAAGCGCCGTTGGCTATAATGAAAAACTGTTTTTT.

This clonotype has a handful of counts. The chain recombines TRBV29-1 with TRBJ1-2; a weak D match, TRBD1 (5 bases). The CDR3 loop spans 14 amino acids. With 2 bases removed from V and 4 bases from J, the gap between germline ends came to 14 bases. Germline-derived CDR1 and CDR2 are SQVTM and ANQGSEA. CDR3 coding DNA: TGCAGCGTTGAAAGCGGGGGAGAAGGCTATGGCTACACCTTC. Translating gives CSVESGGEGYGYTF.

V and J are TRBV3-1 and TRBJ2-3; D not certain. The CDR3 has 15 residues. The V gene lost 3 bases and the J gene lost 0 bases, with 10 bases spanning the gap. Germline assignment: CDR1 LGHDT and CDR2 YNNKEL (reference sequence). The CDR3 reads CASSHFFDSTDTQYF. The CDR3 DNA reads TGTGCCAGCAGCCACTTTTTCGACAGCACAGATACGCAGTATTTT.

The genes are TRBV7-6 and TRBJ1-4, with D hard to call. Deletions cut 6 bases from V and 6 bases from J, with 14 bases between. Germline CDR1 reads SGHVS; CDR2 reads FNYEAQ. The CDR3 is made up of 14 amino acids. CDR3 nucleotides: TGTGCCAGCAGTTCCGGACGGTTAGATGAAAAACTGTTTTTT. Its protein product is CASSSGRLDEKLFF.

The chain links TRBV27 to TRBJ1-2, with 9 positions matching TRBD1. The CDR3 runs to 17 residues. Germline trimming cut 6 bases from V and 4 bases from J; bases unmatched to any gene: 15. Germline loops: CDR1 MNHEY, CDR2 SMNVEV (reference sequence). This CDR3 is CASSVGPPGQGGYGYTF. CDR3 sequence (DNA): TGTGCCAGCAGCGTAGGACCCCCGGGACAGGGAGGCTATGGCTACACCTTC.

The V gene is TRBV11-3, the J gene TRBJ2-5, with D perhaps matching TRBD1 or TRBD2 (5 bases each). In germline, CDR1 is SGHNT, CDR2 YENEEA. This CDR3 has 14 amino acids. Deletions cut 3 bases from V and 11 bases from J, with 19 bases between. CDR3 nucleotides: TGTGCCAGCAGCTTGATCCGGGGCCGAGGGGAGCAGTACTTC. As protein: CASSLIRGRGEQYF.

This clonotype was observed a single time. The rearrangement uses TRBV6-2 or TRBV6-3 and TRBJ1-2; no clear D. CDR3 length: 12 residues. V was cut by 6 bases and J by 8 bases, with 13 bases left in between. Germline V gene lookup returns CDR1 MNHEY and CDR2 SVGEGT. The CDR3 sequence is CASRSATGGYTF. In DNA form, the CDR3 reads TGTGCCAGCAGATCCGCGACGGGGGGCTACACCTTC.

As for this clonotype: At one of its ends the junction is not consistent with the germline gene, which may arise from a read error. The chain is built from TRBV10-3 and TRBJ2-1; perhaps TRBD1 as D (6 bases). The CDR3 loop spans 16 amino acids. Germline CDR1 is ENHRY and CDR2 is SYGVKD. The CDR3 region has the DNA TGTACCATCAGTGATAGCAGGGGTCCTACCTACAATGAGCAGTTCTTC. This codes for CTISDSRGPTYNEQFF.

This clonotype appeared a few times. The rearrangement joins TRBV4-3 to TRBJ2-5; weak D call: TRBD2 (5 bases). V was pared by 0 bases and J by 3 bases, with 11 bases between. In germline, CDR1 is LGHNA, CDR2 YSLEER. The CDR3 has 15 residues. The CDR3 is CASSQDTSGKETQYF. The CDR3 region has the DNA TGCGCCAGCAGCCAAGATACCTCCGGGAAAGAGACCCAGTACTTC.

In its sample, this clonotype was seen a few times. The chain is built from TRBV7-2 and TRBJ2-3, with 7 bases fitting TRBD2. The CDR3 loop spans 12 amino acids. From germline, CDR1 is SGHTA and CDR2 FQGNSA. Trimming took 5 bases from V and 8 from J; bases not matched to a gene: 4. CDR3 sequence: CASSRGVGTQYF. In nucleotides, the CDR3 is TGTGCCAGCAGCCGGGGGGTGGGTACGCAGTATTTT.

This clonotype was observed at least ten times. This sequence joins TRBV5-1 and TRBJ2-3, with 7 positions matching TRBD1. The CDR3 length is 14 residues. The V gene end was trimmed by 4 bases and the J gene end by 2 bases; junction bases not matched to a gene: 4. CDR1 is SGHRS, CDR2 YFSETQ, per germline. The CDR3 sequence is CASSPGTATDTQYF. CDR3 nucleotide sequence: TGCGCCAGCAGCCCGGGGACAGCCACAGATACGCAGTATTTT.

A few counts support this clonotype. CDR3 loop: CASSQGLAGESFKNEQFF. CDR3 DNA: TGTGCCAGCAGCCAAGGACTAGCGGGGGAGAGCTTTAAAAATGAGCAGTTCTTC. The chain has TRBV3-1 and TRBJ2-1; 12 nucleotides match TRBD2. The germline CDR1 and CDR2 sequences are LGHDT and YNNKEL (reference sequence). The trim removed 1 base at V and 7 bases at J, leaving 11 bases unmatched. This CDR3 region has 18 residues.

This chain links TRBV12-3 or TRBV12-4 with TRBJ1-3; D is perhaps TRBD1 (6 bases). V was cut by 7 bases and J by 0 bases, with 10 bases left in between. The CDR3 is 14 residues long. As DNA, the CDR3 is TGTGCCAGCACTGACAGGTCCTCTGGAAACACCATATATTTT. It codes for CASTDRSSGNTIYF.

Turning to this clonotype: This may come from a read error, since a much larger clone is one base off. The CDR3 nucleotides read TGTGTCAGCAGCTTAATGGCATACAATGAGCAGTTCTTC. This sequence encodes CVSSLMAYNEQFF. The chain combines TRBV7-3 with TRBJ2-1, with D unresolved. Germline lookup yields CDR1 SGHTA and CDR2 FQGTGA. The CDR3 loop spans 13 amino acids.